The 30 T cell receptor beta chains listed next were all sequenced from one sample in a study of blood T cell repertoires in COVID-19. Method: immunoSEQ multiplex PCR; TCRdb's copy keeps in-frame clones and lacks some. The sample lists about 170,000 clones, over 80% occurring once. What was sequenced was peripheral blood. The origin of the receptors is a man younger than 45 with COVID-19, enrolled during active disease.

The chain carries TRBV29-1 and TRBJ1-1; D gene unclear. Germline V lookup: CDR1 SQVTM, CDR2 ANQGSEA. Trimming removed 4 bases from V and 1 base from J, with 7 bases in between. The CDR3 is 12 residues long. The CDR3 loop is CSVVFSNTEAFF. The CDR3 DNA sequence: TGCAGCGTTGTTTTCTCGAACACTGAAGCTTTCTTT.

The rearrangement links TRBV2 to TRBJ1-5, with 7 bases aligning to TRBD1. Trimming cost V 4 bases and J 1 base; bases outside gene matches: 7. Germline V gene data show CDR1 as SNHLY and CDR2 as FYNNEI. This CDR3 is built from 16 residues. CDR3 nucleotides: TGTGCCAGCAGTGTTGAAGGACAGGCCAGCAATCAGCCCCAGCATTTT. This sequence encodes CASSVEGQASNQPQHF.

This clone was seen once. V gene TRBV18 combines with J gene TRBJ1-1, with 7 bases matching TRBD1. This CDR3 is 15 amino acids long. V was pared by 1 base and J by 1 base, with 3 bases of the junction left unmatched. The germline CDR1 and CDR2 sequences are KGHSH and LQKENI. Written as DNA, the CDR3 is TGTGCCAGCTCACCACTTTCAGGGGGGAACACTGAAGCTTTCTTT. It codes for CASSPLSGGNTEAFF.

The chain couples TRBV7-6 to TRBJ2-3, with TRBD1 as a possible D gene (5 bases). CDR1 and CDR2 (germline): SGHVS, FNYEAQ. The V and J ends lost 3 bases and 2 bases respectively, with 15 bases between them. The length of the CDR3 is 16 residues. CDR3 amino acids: CASSFGAGPLTDTQYF. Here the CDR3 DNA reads TGTGCCAGCAGCTTTGGTGCAGGGCCTCTCACAGATACGCAGTATTTT. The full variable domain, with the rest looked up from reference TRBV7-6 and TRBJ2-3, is GAGVSQSPRYKVTKRGQDVALRCDPISGHVSLYWYRQALGQGPEFLTYFNYEAQQDKSGLPNDRFSAERPEGSISTLTIQRTEQRDSAMYRCASSFGAGPLTDTQYFGPGTRLTVL.

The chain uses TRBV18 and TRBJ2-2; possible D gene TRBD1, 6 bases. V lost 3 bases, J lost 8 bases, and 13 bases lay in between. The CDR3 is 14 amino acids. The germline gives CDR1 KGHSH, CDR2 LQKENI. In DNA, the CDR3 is TGTGCCAGCTCACCTGCCGGGACACAAGGGGAGCTGTTTTTT. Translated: CASSPAGTQGELFF.

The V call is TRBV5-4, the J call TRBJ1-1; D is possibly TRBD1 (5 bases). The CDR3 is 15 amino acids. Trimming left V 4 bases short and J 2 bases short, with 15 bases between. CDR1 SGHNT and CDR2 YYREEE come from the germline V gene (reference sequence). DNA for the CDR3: TGTGCCAGCAGCCTTGACCTTCAGGGAAACACTGAAGCTTTCTTT. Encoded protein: CASSLDLQGNTEAFF.

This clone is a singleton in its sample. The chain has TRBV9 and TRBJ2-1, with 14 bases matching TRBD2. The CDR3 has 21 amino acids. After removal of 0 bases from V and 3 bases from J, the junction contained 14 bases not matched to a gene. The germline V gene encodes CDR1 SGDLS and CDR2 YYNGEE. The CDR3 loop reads CASSVARLGLAGDKGYNEQFF. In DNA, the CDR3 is TGTGCCAGCAGCGTAGCTAGACTGGGACTAGCGGGAGATAAAGGCTACAATGAGCAGTTCTTC.

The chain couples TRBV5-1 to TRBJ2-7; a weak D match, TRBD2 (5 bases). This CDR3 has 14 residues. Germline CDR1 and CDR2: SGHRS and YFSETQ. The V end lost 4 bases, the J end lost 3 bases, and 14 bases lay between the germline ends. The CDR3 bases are TGCGCCAGCAGCACGGACTGGGGAGACTACGAGCAGTACTTC. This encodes CASSTDWGDYEQYF.

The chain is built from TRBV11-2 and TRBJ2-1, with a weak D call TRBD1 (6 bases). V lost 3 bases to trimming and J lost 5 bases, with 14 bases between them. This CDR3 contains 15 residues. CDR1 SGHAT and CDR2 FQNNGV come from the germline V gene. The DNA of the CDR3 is TGTGCCAGCAGCTTGAAGGGGGTTGGGAACAATGAGCAGTTCTTC. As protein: CASSLKGVGNNEQFF.

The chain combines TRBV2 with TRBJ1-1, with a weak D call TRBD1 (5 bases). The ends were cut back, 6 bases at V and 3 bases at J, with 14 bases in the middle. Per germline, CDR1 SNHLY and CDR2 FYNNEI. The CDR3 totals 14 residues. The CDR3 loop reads CASSGLAGDTEAFF. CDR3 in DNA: TGTGCCAGCAGCGGACTAGCGGGGGACACTGAAGCTTTCTTT.

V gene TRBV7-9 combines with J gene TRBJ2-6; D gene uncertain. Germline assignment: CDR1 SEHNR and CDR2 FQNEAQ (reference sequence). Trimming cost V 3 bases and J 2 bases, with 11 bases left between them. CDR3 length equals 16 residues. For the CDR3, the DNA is TGTGCCAGCAGCTTTAACCCGGTCGCTGGGGCCAACGTCCTGACTTTC. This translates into CASSFNPVAGANVLTF. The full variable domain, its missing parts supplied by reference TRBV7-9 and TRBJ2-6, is DTGVSQNPRHKITKRGQNVTFRCDPISEHNRLYWYRQTLGQGPEFLTYFQNEAQLEKSRLLSDRFSAERPKGSFSTLEIQRTEQGDSAMYLCASSFNPVAGANVLTFGAGSRLTVL.

DNA of the CDR3: TGTGCCAGCAGTGACACAGGGTTCTATGAAAAACTGTTTTTT. It specifies CASSDTGFYEKLFF. The genes are TRBV25-1 and TRBJ1-4; possible D gene TRBD1, 6 bases. This CDR3 is 14 amino acids long. V was shortened by 3 bases and J by 6 bases, with 11 bases between the two germline ends. The germline gives CDR1 MGHDK, CDR2 SYGVNS.

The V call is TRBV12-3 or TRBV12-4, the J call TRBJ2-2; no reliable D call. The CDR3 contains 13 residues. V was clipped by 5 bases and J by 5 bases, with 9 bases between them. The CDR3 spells CASSPLSTGELFF. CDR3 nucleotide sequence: TGTGCCAGCAGTCCGCTAAGTACCGGGGAGCTGTTTTTT.

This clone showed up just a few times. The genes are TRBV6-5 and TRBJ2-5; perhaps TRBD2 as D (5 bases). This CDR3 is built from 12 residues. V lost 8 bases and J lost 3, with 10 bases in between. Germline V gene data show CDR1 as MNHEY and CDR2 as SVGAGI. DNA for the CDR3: TGTGCCAGCTCGGGATCAGAAGAGACCCAGTACTTC. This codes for CASSGSEETQYF.

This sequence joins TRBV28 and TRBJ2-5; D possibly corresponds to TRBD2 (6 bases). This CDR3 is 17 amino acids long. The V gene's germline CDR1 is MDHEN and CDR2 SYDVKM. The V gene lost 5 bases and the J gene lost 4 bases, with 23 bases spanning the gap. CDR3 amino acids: CASSPNSEGLSGETQYF. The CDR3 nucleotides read TGTGCCAGCAGTCCCAATTCGGAGGGACTGAGCGGAGAGACCCAGTACTTC.

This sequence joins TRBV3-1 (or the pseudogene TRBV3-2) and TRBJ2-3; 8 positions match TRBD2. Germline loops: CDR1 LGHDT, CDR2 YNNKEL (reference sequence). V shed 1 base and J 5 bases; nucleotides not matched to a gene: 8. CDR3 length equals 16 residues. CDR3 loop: CASSQGAAGAGDTQYF. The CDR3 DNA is TGTGCCAGCAGCCAAGGTGCAGCGGGGGCTGGAGATACGCAGTATTTT.

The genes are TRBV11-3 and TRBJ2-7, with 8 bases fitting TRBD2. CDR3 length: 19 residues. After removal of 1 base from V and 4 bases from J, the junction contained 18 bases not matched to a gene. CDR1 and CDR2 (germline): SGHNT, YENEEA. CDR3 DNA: TGTGCCAGCAGCTTAGTAAAGTCCGCGGGAGGATCGTCGGTTTACGAGCAGTACTTC. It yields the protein CASSLVKSAGGSSVYEQYF.

CDR3 DNA: TGTGCCACCAGTGAGTCGAGGACACTGCAAGAGACCCAGTACTTC. Translation: CATSESRTLQETQYF. This chain uses TRBV24-1 with TRBJ2-5, with a tentative D call TRBD1 (5 bases). CDR1 KGHDR and CDR2 SFDVKD come from the germline V gene. This CDR3 spans 15 amino acids. V was pared by 4 bases and J by 2 bases, with 13 bases between.

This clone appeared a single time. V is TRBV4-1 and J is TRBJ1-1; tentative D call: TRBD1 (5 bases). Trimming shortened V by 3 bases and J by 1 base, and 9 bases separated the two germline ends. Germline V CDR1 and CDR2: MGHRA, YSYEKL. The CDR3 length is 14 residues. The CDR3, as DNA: TGCGCCAGCAGCCATCCAGGGCGGAACACTGAAGCTTTCTTT. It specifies CASSHPGRNTEAFF.

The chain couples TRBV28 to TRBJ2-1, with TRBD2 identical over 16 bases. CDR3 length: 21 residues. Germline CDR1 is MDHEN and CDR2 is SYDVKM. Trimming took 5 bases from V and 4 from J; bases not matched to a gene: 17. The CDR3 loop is CASSILPGLAGGPSLYNEQFF. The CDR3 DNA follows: TGTGCCAGCAGTATACTTCCGGGACTAGCGGGAGGGCCATCCCTATACAATGAGCAGTTCTTC.

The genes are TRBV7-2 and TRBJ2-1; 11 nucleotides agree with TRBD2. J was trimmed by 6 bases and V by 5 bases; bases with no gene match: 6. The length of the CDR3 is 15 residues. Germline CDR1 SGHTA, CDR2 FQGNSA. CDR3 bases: TGTGCCAGCAGCGCCGTAGCGGGGGGGACCAATGAGCAGTTCTTC. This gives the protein CASSAVAGGTNEQFF.

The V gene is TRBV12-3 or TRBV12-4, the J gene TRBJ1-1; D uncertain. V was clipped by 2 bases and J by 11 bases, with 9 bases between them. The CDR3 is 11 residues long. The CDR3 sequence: CASSLRGSAFF. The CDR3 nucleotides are TGTGCCAGCAGTTTACGGGGTAGTGCTTTCTTT.

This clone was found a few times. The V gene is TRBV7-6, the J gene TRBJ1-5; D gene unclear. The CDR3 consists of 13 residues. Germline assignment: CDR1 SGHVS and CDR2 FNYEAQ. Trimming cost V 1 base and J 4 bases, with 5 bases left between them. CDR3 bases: TGTGCCAGCAGCTTAGGGGCAAATCAGCCCCAGCATTTT. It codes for CASSLGANQPQHF.

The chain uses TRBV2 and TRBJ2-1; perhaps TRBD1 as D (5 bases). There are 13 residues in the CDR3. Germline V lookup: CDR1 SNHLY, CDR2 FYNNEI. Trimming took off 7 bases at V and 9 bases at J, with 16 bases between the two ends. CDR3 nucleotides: TGTGCCAGCACCCTGGGGCTAGAGGTTGAGCAGTTCTTC. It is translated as CASTLGLEVEQFF. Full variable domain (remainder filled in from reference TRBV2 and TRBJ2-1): EPEVTQTPSHQVTQMGQEVILRCVPISNHLYFYWYRQILGQKVEFLVSFYNNEISEKSEIFDDQFSVERPDGSNFTLKIRSTKLEDSAMYFCASTLGLEVEQFFGPGTRLTVL.

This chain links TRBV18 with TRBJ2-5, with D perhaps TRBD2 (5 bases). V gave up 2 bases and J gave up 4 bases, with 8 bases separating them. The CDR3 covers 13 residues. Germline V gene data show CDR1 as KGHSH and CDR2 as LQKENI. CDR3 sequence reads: CASSPEGSETQYF. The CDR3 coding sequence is TGTGCCAGCTCACCAGAGGGATCAGAGACCCAGTACTTC. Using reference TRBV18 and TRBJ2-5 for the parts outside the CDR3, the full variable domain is NAGVMQNPRHLVRRRGQEARLRCSPMKGHSHVYWYRQLPEEGLKFMVYLQKENIIDESGMPKERFSAEFPKEGPSILRIQQVVRGDSAAYFCASSPEGSETQYFGPGTRLLVL.

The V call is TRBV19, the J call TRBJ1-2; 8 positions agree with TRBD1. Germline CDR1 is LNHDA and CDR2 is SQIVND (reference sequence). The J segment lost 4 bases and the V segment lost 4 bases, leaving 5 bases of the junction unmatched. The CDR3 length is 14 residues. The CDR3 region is CASSTSTGVYGYTF. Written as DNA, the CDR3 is TGTGCCAGTAGTACCTCGACAGGGGTCTATGGCTACACCTTC.

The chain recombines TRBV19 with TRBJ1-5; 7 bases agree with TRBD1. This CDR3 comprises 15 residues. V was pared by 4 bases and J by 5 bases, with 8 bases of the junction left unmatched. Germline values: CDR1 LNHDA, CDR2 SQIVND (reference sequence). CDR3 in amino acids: CASSRLGQSYQPQHF. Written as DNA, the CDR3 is TGTGCCAGTAGTAGGCTGGGACAGAGCTATCAGCCCCAGCATTTT. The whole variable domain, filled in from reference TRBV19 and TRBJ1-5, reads DGGITQSPKYLFRKEGQNVTLSCEQNLNHDAMYWYRQDPGQGLRLIYYSQIVNDFQKGDIAEGYSVSREKKESFPLTVTSAQKNPTAFYLCASSRLGQSYQPQHFGDGTRLSIL.

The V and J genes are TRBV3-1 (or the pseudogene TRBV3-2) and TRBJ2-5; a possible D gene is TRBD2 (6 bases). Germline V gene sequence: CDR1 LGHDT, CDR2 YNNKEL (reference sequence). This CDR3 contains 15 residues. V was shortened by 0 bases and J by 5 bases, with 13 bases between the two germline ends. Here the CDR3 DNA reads TGTGCCAGCAGCCAAGATCAGGAGGGGATGGAGACCCAGTACTTC. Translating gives CASSQDQEGMETQYF.

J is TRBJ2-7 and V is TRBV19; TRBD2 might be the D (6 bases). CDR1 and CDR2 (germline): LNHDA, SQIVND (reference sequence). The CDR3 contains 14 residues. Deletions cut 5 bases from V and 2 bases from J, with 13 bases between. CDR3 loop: CASSPAGLAYEQYF. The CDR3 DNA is TGTGCCAGTAGTCCGGCGGGACTCGCCTACGAGCAGTACTTC.

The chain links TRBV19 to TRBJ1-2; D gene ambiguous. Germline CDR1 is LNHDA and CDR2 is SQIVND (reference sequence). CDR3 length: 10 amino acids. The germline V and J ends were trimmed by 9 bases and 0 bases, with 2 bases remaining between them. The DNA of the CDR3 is TGTGCCAGCTCTAACTATGGCTACACCTTC. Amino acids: CASSNYGYTF.